The clone carrying this TCR beta chain came up many times. Its antigen is still unknown. This sample is drawn from a study of early T cells in non-severe SARS-CoV-2 infection. Whole-study findings and limits: Sequences matched to VDJdb favored anti-spike CD8 responses, while private and CD4 specificities were missed.

Molecules of cDNA were individually given unique molecular identifiers that were attached to them. A single record per CDR3 protein comes from TCRdb applying MiXCR to the 5' RACE reads. In the table there are about 66,000 distinct CDR3 sequences, approximately 9% of which are singletons. The CDR3 contains 16 residues. V lost 1 base, J lost 9 bases, and 19 bases lay in between. Germline loops: CDR1 SGHTA, CDR2 FQGTGA. Sequenced: whole blood. The rearrangement links TRBV7-3 to TRBJ2-1, with D perhaps given as TRBD1 or TRBD2 (5 bases each). This sequence originates from an adult who was a healthcare worker with PCR-confirmed SARS-CoV-2 infection or an uninfected control (not recorded which). The CDR3 nucleotides are TGTGCCAGCAGCTTAAGGGCGGGCTTAAATCAGGGTGAGCAGTTCTTC. Protein sequence: CASSLRAGLNQGEQFF.